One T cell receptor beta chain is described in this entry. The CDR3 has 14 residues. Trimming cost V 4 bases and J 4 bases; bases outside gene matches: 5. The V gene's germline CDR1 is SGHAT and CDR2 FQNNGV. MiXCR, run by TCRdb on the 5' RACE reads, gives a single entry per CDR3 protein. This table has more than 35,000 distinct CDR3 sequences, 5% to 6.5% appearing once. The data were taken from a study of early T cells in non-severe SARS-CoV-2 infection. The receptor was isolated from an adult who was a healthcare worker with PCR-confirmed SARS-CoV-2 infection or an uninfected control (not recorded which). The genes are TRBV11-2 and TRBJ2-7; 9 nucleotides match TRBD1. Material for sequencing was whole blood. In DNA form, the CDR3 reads TGTGCCAGCAGCTCCGGACAGGGGAAATACGAGCAGTACTTC. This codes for CASSSGQGKYEQYF. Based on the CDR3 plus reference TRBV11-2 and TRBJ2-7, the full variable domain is EAGVAQSPRYKIIEKRQSVAFWCNPISGHATLYWYQQILGQGPKLLIQFQNNGVVDDSQLPKDRFSAERLKGVDSTLKIQPAKLEDSAVYLCASSSGQGKYEQYFGPGTRLTVT.